This T cell receptor beta chain is from a study of T cells in Graves' hyperthyroidism and ophthalmopathy. The study's findings and limits: From stable hyperthyroidism, ophthalmopathy was set apart by a 13 V-J model.

TCR beta CDR3 sequences were amplified from RNA transcripts. The HTBI primer set was used in a first-round RT-PCR of the TCR CDR3. TCRdb redid the calling of the multiplex PCR reads with MiXCR, one entry per CDR3 protein. This sample has approximately 600,000 distinct CDR3 sequences, with about 20% found just once. Pregnant or lactating patients were excluded, as were those with uncontrolled infection or other autoimmune disease. PBMCs were collected from an approximately 10 ml volume of fresh peripheral blood. Germline loops: CDR1 LNHDA, CDR2 SQIVND (reference sequence). CDR3 length equals 15 residues. The V end was cut by 3 bases, the J end by 4 bases, with 12 bases between. There are a few counts of this clonotype. Its antigen remains unidentified.

This receptor was identified in a man younger than 40 with Graves' ophthalmopathy. The rearrangement links TRBV19 to TRBJ2-2; TRBD2 might be the D (6 bases). Sequencing was carried out using blood. As DNA, the CDR3 is TGTGCCAGTAGTATCATCGGGGGAGTCACCGGGGAGCTGTTTTTT. Translation gives CASSIIGGVTGELFF.